This T cell receptor (beta chain) was captured by sequencing in a study of T cell changes during pregnancy in multiple sclerosis. Trimming cost V 6 bases and J 7 bases; bases outside gene matches: 5. Looked up from germline, CDR1 is SQVTM and CDR2 is ANQGSEA. This CDR3 contains 11 residues. Using immunoSEQ multiplex PCR, the repertoire was profiled, and TCRdb retains in-frame clones only, with some absent. Of 60,000 or so clones detected, roughly 88% appear once; the ten largest clones hold more than 2%. The V call is TRBV29-1, the J call TRBJ1-2; 7 bases map to TRBD1. This receptor was identified in a female donor in good health, enrolled as a control in a pregnancy study. This specimen was peripheral blood, taken in the second trimester of pregnancy. The CDR3 loop is CSVKDRRGYTF. CDR3 bases: TGCAGCGTAAAGGACAGGCGTGGCTACACCTTC. The entire variable domain, with the rest obtained from reference TRBV29-1 and TRBJ1-2, is as follows: SAVISQKPSRDICQRGTSLTIQCQVDSQVTMMFWYRQQPGQSLTLIATANQGSEATYESGFVIDKFPISRPNLTFSTLTVSNMSPEDSSIYLCSVKDRRGYTFGSGTRLTVV.